Below are 16 T cell receptor beta chains sequenced from a single sample in a study of blood T cell repertoires in COVID-19. Some clones are missing from TCRdb's copy, which holds only in-frame ones; the method was immunoSEQ multiplex PCR. The sample holds 150,000 or so clones, roughly 80% seen once. The specimen was peripheral blood. These receptors were collected from a woman aged 55-70 years with acute or convalescent COVID-19.

The V call is TRBV7-2, the J call TRBJ1-1, with D hard to call. V was cut by 5 bases and J by 1 base, with 8 bases left in between. Germline CDR1 SGHTA, CDR2 FQGNSA. The CDR3 loop spans 13 amino acids. CDR3 nucleotide sequence: TGTGCCAGCAGCGTATCCAGGAACACTGAAGCTTTCTTT. It specifies CASSVSRNTEAFF.

This chain uses TRBV10-3 with TRBJ1-1, with TRBD1 matching over 12 bases. Looked up from germline, CDR1 is ENHRY and CDR2 is SYGVKD. The V gene end was trimmed by 6 bases and the J gene end by 4 bases; junction bases not matched to a gene: 12. The length of the CDR3 is 17 residues. Here the CDR3 reads CAISLLGTGGRFTEAFF. The DNA for the CDR3 is TGTGCCATCAGCCTCCTCGGGACAGGGGGCCGGTTCACTGAAGCTTTCTTT.

The chain links TRBV9 to TRBJ2-7; D is perhaps TRBD1 (6 bases). Trimming pared 4 bases from V and 0 bases from J, leaving 17 bases between. The length of the CDR3 is 16 residues. The germline CDR1 and CDR2 sequences are SGDLS and YYNGEE. The CDR3 region is CASSFSSGHSSYEQYF. Here the CDR3 DNA reads TGTGCCAGCAGCTTCAGCTCGGGACATAGCTCCTACGAGCAGTACTTC. The entire variable domain, with the rest obtained from reference TRBV9 and TRBJ2-7, is as follows: DSGVTQTPKHLITATGQRVTLRCSPRSGDLSVYWYQQSLDQGLQFLIQYYNGEERAKGNILERFSAQQFPDLHSELNLSSLELGDSALYFCASSFSSGHSSYEQYFGPGTRLTVT.

This clone was recorded once. The chain recombines TRBV3-1 (or the pseudogene TRBV3-2) with TRBJ1-2; D gene ambiguous. The CDR3 has 15 residues. The ends were cut back, 4 bases at V and 4 bases at J, with 16 bases in the middle. Germline V gene sequence: CDR1 LGHDT, CDR2 YNNKEL (reference sequence). DNA of the CDR3: TGTGCCAGCAGCCCCTACAGCGGTACTTCCTATGGCTACACCTTC. Translation gives CASSPYSGTSYGYTF.

This clone has just a few counts. This chain connects TRBV30 to TRBJ1-2, with D uncertain. CDR3 length: 12 residues. Trimming removed 0 bases at V and 8 bases at J, with 10 bases between. Germline V gene sequence: CDR1 GTSNPN, CDR2 SVGIG (reference sequence). The CDR3 nucleotides are TGTGCCTGGAGTGTAGGAGGATGGGGCTACACCTTC. As protein: CAWSVGGWGYTF.

J is TRBJ2-5 and V is TRBV7-2; TRBD1 matches at 8 bases. The J segment lost 2 bases and the V segment lost 3 bases, leaving 5 bases of the junction unmatched. There are 15 residues in the CDR3. The germline CDR1 and CDR2 sequences are SGHTA and FQGNSA. CDR3 amino acids: CASSFGQGGQETQYF. DNA of the CDR3: TGTGCCAGCAGCTTCGGACAGGGTGGGCAAGAGACCCAGTACTTC.

V gene TRBV12-3 or TRBV12-4 combines with J gene TRBJ2-3; D may be TRBD2 (5 bases). CDR3 length: 12 amino acids. The V gene lost 5 bases and the J gene lost 6 bases, with 9 bases spanning the gap. As DNA, the CDR3 is TGTGCCAGCAGTATTAGCGCTGATACGCAGTATTTT. Amino acid sequence: CASSISADTQYF.

This chain uses TRBV7-9 with TRBJ1-1; D is unresolved. Germline CDR1 is SEHNR and CDR2 is FQNEAQ (reference sequence). This CDR3 has 12 amino acids. Trimming took 5 bases from V and 7 from J, leaving 11 bases between them. The DNA of the CDR3 is TGTGCCAGCAGCCACCCTTCAGGTGAAGCTTTCTTT. Translation: CASSHPSGEAFF.

The chain carries TRBV28 and TRBJ1-2; no clear D. The CDR3 length is 13 residues. The V end was cut by 5 bases, the J end by 3 bases, with 10 bases between. The germline V gene has CDR1 MDHEN and CDR2 SYDVKM. The DNA of the CDR3 is TGTGCCAGCAGTATCGGGTCTTACTATGGCTACACCTTC. This sequence encodes CASSIGSYYGYTF.

V usage is TRBV18 and J usage is TRBJ1-6, with 9 bases that match TRBD1. Per the germline V gene, CDR1 is KGHSH and CDR2 is LQKENI. This CDR3 comprises 18 residues. J lost 2 bases, V lost 2 bases, and 7 bases had no gene match. In DNA form, the CDR3 reads TGTGCCAGCTCACCAACCGGGACAGGGCGTCCCTATAATTCACCCCTCCACTTT. This gives the protein CASSPTGTGRPYNSPLHF.

This chain connects TRBV28 to TRBJ1-5; no clear D. Germline-derived CDR1 and CDR2 are MDHEN and SYDVKM. The V gene lost 4 bases and the J gene lost 0 bases, with 4 bases spanning the gap. The CDR3 has 13 residues. The CDR3 DNA reads as TGTGCCAGCAGTTATTATAGCAATCAGCCCCAGCATTTT. This translates into CASSYYSNQPQHF.

The chain couples TRBV2 to TRBJ2-4; TRBD1 matches 10 bases. Germline-derived CDR1 and CDR2 are SNHLY and FYNNEI. Unmatched junction bases numbered 2, after V lost 5 bases and J lost 1 base. CDR3 length: 15 amino acids. The CDR3 nucleotides are TGTGCCAGCAGTAAGGACAGGGGGGCCAAAAACATTCAGTACTTC. This encodes CASSKDRGAKNIQYF. The complete variable domain, with remaining parts taken from reference TRBV2 and TRBJ2-4, reads EPEVTQTPSHQVTQMGQEVILRCVPISNHLYFYWYRQILGQKVEFLVSFYNNEISEKSEIFDDQFSVERPDGSNFTLKIRSTKLEDSAMYFCASSKDRGAKNIQYFGAGTRLSVL.

V gene TRBV13 combines with J gene TRBJ1-2; 7 positions agree with TRBD1. Germline V gene lookup returns CDR1 PRHDT and CDR2 FYEKMQ (reference sequence). This CDR3 is built from 15 residues. V gave up 0 bases and J gave up 8 bases; unmatched junction bases: 9. The CDR3 reads CASSLGYRGRSGYTF. CDR3 bases: TGTGCCAGCAGCTTAGGCTACAGGGGTCGTAGCGGCTACACCTTC.

DNA for the CDR3: TGTGCCTGGAGTCCGGGACACCTAAGCAATCAGCCCCAGCATTTT. Its protein product is CAWSPGHLSNQPQHF. J is TRBJ1-5 and V is TRBV30; a weak D match, TRBD1 (6 bases). The ends were cut back, 2 bases at V and 1 base at J, with 12 bases in the middle. The CDR3 contains 15 residues. Germline V gives CDR1 GTSNPN, CDR2 SVGIG (reference sequence). The full variable domain, its missing parts supplied by reference TRBV30 and TRBJ1-5, is SQTIHQWPATLVQPVGSPLSLECTVEGTSNPNLYWYRQAAGRGLQLLFYSVGIGQISSEVPQNLSASRPQDRQFILSSKKLLLSDSGFYLCAWSPGHLSNQPQHFGDGTRLSIL.

The chain combines TRBV9 with TRBJ1-2, with TRBD1 matching over 12 bases. This CDR3 has 14 residues. Germline loops: CDR1 SGDLS, CDR2 YYNGEE. The trim removed 3 bases at V and 6 bases at J, leaving 3 bases unmatched. The CDR3 loop reads CASSGGQGADGYTF. The CDR3 nucleotides are TGTGCCAGCAGCGGGGGACAGGGGGCGGATGGCTACACCTTC.

This clone was counted between two and nine times. J is TRBJ1-2 and V is TRBV9, with a weak D call TRBD1 (5 bases). This CDR3 contains 15 residues. Trimming took 3 bases from V and 7 from J, leaving 19 bases between them. Germline assignment: CDR1 SGDLS and CDR2 YYNGEE. CDR3 region: CASSAGQGRFSGYTF. CDR3 nucleotide sequence: TGTGCCAGCAGCGCCGGGCAGGGTAGATTCTCTGGCTACACCTTC.